The 29 T cell receptor beta chains below were found in one sample sequenced in a study of CD8+ T cells in alopecia areata. Treatment denoted: oral pan-JAK inhibitor, 5-10 mg twice daily. Once RNA had been extracted, it was reverse transcribed into cDNA to act as the sequencing template. This table comes from immunoSEQ multiplex PCR, and its TCRdb copy is limited to in-frame clones, with some not included. This table holds about 190,000 clones, roughly three fifths found once. Here the sequenced sample was CD4+ T cells sorted from blood, taken at week 4, from a patient treated with tofacitinib. Receptors originate from a human donor with alopecia areata.

This chain joins TRBV4-3 and TRBJ1-2; no clear D gene. The CDR3 totals 14 residues. CDR1 and CDR2 (germline): LGHNA, YSLEER. Trimming left V 0 bases short and J 7 bases short, with 12 bases between. The CDR3, as DNA: TGCGCCAGCAGCCAAGAGCTAAAGTCGAGTGGCTACACCTTC. Its translation is CASSQELKSSGYTF.

This chain connects TRBV7-2 to TRBJ1-3; D not certain. Trimming removed 5 bases at V and 1 base at J, with 9 bases between. The CDR3 covers 14 residues. CDR1 and CDR2 (germline): SGHTA, FQGNSA. The CDR3 spells CASSRSGSGNTIYF. In nucleotides, the CDR3 is TGTGCCAGCAGCCGATCGGGGTCTGGAAACACCATATATTTT.

CDR3 residues: CAWSHSRTTNEKLFF. The CDR3 DNA sequence: TGTGCCTGGAGCCACTCCCGGACCACTAATGAAAAACTGTTTTTT. The chain uses TRBV30 and TRBJ1-4; D unclear. This CDR3 has 15 amino acids. Germline CDR1 GTSNPN, CDR2 SVGIG (reference sequence). V was clipped by 3 bases and J by 2 bases, with 13 bases between them.

The chain recombines TRBV27 with TRBJ2-3; perhaps D is TRBD1 or TRBD2 (5 bases each). Trimming removed 6 bases at V and 10 bases at J, with 20 bases between. The CDR3 covers 14 residues. From germline, CDR1 is MNHEY and CDR2 SMNVEV (reference sequence). CDR3 loop: CASSYFRDARSQYF. DNA of the CDR3: TGTGCCAGCAGCTATTTCCGGGACGCTCGCTCGCAGTATTTT.

The J gene is TRBJ2-5, the V gene TRBV5-1; TRBD2 aligns across 8 bases. The CDR3 totals 15 residues. J was trimmed by 4 bases and V by 3 bases; bases with no gene match: 8. The germline V gene encodes CDR1 SGHRS and CDR2 YFSETQ. CDR3: CASSSDGRASETQYF. The DNA of the CDR3 is TGCGCCAGCAGCTCCGACGGGAGGGCCTCAGAGACCCAGTACTTC. Drawing the rest from reference TRBV5-1 and TRBJ2-5, the complete variable domain is KAGVTQTPRYLIKTRGQQVTLSCSPISGHRSVSWYQQTPGQGLQFLFEYFSETQRNKGNFPGRFSGRQFSNSRSEMNVSTLELGDSALYLCASSSDGRASETQYFGPGTRLLVL.

This sequence joins TRBV14 and TRBJ2-7; possible D gene TRBD1, 6 bases. V dropped 1 base and J dropped 2 bases, with 12 bases sitting between them. Germline lookup yields CDR1 SGHDN and CDR2 FVKESK. This CDR3 has 15 amino acids. The CDR3 reads CASSQGRQVAYEQYF. The CDR3 region has the DNA TGTGCCAGCAGCCAAGGAAGACAGGTCGCCTACGAGCAGTACTTC.

Only a few counts were recorded for this clone. CDR3 region: CAWSVGGGGQPQHF. The CDR3 DNA follows: TGTGCCTGGAGTGTTGGAGGGGGTGGTCAGCCCCAGCATTTT. The chain joins TRBV30 to TRBJ1-5; the D gene is possibly TRBD1 (6 bases). Germline V gives CDR1 GTSNPN, CDR2 SVGIG (reference sequence). V was shortened by 0 bases and J by 6 bases, with 12 bases between the two germline ends. CDR3 length: 14 amino acids.

V and J are TRBV7-2 and TRBJ2-7, with D possibly being TRBD2 (6 bases). Germline V gene data show CDR1 as SGHTA and CDR2 as FQGNSA. The CDR3 has 15 amino acids. V gave up 5 bases and J gave up 1 base, with 15 bases separating them. Written as DNA, the CDR3 is TGTGCCAGCAGCCCCACCTCCGGGAGATCCTACGAGCAGTACTTC. Translation gives CASSPTSGRSYEQYF.

The chain is built from TRBV30 and TRBJ1-2; 9 bases are a match to TRBD1. Per the germline V gene, CDR1 is GTSNPN and CDR2 is SVGIG (reference sequence). Losses at the gene ends were 1 base for V and 8 bases for J; bases not matched to a gene: 14. CDR3 length equals 16 residues. CDR3 amino acids: CAWSDTGGDLRKGYTF. The CDR3 coding sequence is TGTGCCTGGAGTGATACAGGGGGCGATCTTAGAAAAGGCTACACCTTC. The full variable domain, with the rest looked up from reference TRBV30 and TRBJ1-2, is SQTIHQWPATLVQPVGSPLSLECTVEGTSNPNLYWYRQAAGRGLQLLFYSVGIGQISSEVPQNLSASRPQDRQFILSSKKLLLSDSGFYLCAWSDTGGDLRKGYTFGSGTRLTVV.

The chain carries TRBV10-3 and TRBJ1-2, with D tentatively TRBD1 (5 bases). CDR1 and CDR2 from the germline V gene are ENHRY and SYGVKD. There are 14 residues in the CDR3. Trimming removed 4 bases from V and 7 bases from J, with 16 bases in between. The CDR3 DNA sequence: TGTGCCATCAGTGGGGACCGGGAAAAGTCTGGCTACACCTTC. Translation gives CAISGDREKSGYTF.

V is TRBV29-1 and J is TRBJ1-2; 8 bases map to TRBD1. Trimming cost V 4 bases and J 10 bases; bases outside gene matches: 5. The CDR3 is made up of 11 amino acids. Germline V CDR1 and CDR2: SQVTM, ANQGSEA. The chain's CDR3 is CSVGGQGLYTF. The CDR3 DNA follows: TGCAGCGTTGGTGGACAGGGTCTCTACACCTTC.

V gene TRBV29-1 combines with J gene TRBJ2-7; 7 positions agree with TRBD1. V shed 6 bases and J 9 bases; nucleotides not matched to a gene: 11. The CDR3 consists of 12 residues. CDR1 SQVTM and CDR2 ANQGSEA come from the germline V gene. The CDR3 DNA follows: TGCAGCGTGCATAACAGGGGTTTTAGGCAGTACTTC. Its protein is CSVHNRGFRQYF.

The chain joins TRBV7-2 to TRBJ2-1, with TRBD2 matching over 14 bases. V lost 3 bases and J lost 9; bases outside the gene matches: 4. CDR1 is SGHTA and CDR2 is FQGNSA in the germline V gene. The CDR3 covers 15 residues. CDR3 amino acids: CASSFGTSGSAEQFF. In nucleotides, the CDR3 is TGTGCCAGCAGCTTTGGGACTAGCGGGAGTGCTGAGCAGTTCTTC.

V and J are TRBV2 and TRBJ2-7, with TRBD1 matching over 7 bases. The CDR3 is 15 amino acids. V shed 6 bases, J shed 2 bases, and the junction held 10 bases outside the gene matches. Germline V gene sequence: CDR1 SNHLY, CDR2 FYNNEI. Here the CDR3 DNA reads TGTGCCAGCAGAGAGCGGACAGGTCTGGCCTACGAGCAGTACTTC. Translated: CASRERTGLAYEQYF.

In DNA, the CDR3 is TGTGCCACCAGCAGAGATTTTCAGAGCTCCTACAATGAGCAGTTCTTC. It yields the protein CATSRDFQSSYNEQFF. The rearrangement uses TRBV15 and TRBJ2-1, with no clear D. Trimming took 0 bases from V and 0 from J, leaving 9 bases between them. The CDR3 is made up of 16 amino acids. Germline loops: CDR1 LNHNV, CDR2 YYDKDF (reference sequence).

This clone was found once. J is TRBJ2-6 and V is TRBV18; either TRBD1 or TRBD2 may supply D (5 bases each). This CDR3 contains 18 residues. V dropped 0 bases and J dropped 4 bases, with 16 bases sitting between them. Germline values: CDR1 KGHSH, CDR2 LQKENI. The CDR3 region is CASSPPGTTSEGANVLTF. The CDR3 DNA reads as TGTGCCAGCTCACCACCGGGGACCACTTCCGAGGGGGCCAACGTCCTGACTTTC.

This clone was counted between two and nine times. The chain carries TRBV7-9 and TRBJ1-1; TRBD1 might be the D (5 bases). CDR1 is SEHNR and CDR2 is FQNEAQ in the germline V gene (reference sequence). V was pared by 6 bases and J by 1 base, with 18 bases between. This CDR3 comprises 16 residues. The CDR3 bases are TGTGCCAGCAGGGGGGGAGCAGGCTCCTCGAACACTGAAGCTTTCTTT. Translation: CASRGGAGSSNTEAFF. Variable domain in full (rest from reference TRBV7-9 and TRBJ1-1): DTGVSQNPRHKITKRGQNVTFRCDPISEHNRLYWYRQTLGQGPEFLTYFQNEAQLEKSRLLSDRFSAERPKGSFSTLEIQRTEQGDSAMYLCASRGGAGSSNTEAFFGQGTRLTVV.

V gene TRBV29-1 combines with J gene TRBJ2-4, with D possibly being TRBD1 (7 bases). Trimming stripped 2 bases from V and 8 bases from J, with 13 bases between. Germline V CDR1 and CDR2: SQVTM, ANQGSEA. The CDR3 is 13 residues long. This chain's CDR3 is CSVESTGTDIQYF. The CDR3 DNA is TGCAGCGTTGAATCGACAGGGACTGACATTCAGTACTTC.

V and J are TRBV30 and TRBJ2-7; TRBD1 agrees at 7 bases. Germline loops: CDR1 GTSNPN, CDR2 SVGIG (reference sequence). J gave up 2 bases and V 6 bases, and 13 bases lay outside the gene matches. The CDR3 contains 15 residues. The CDR3 spells CACLPIRDRAYEQYF. CDR3 in DNA: TGTGCCTGCTTGCCTATTCGGGACAGAGCCTACGAGCAGTACTTC.

The chain has TRBV2 and TRBJ2-7; D possibly uses TRBD1 or TRBD2 (5 bases each). This CDR3 contains 11 residues. Trimming left V 4 bases short and J 13 bases short, with 14 bases between. Germline V gene sequence: CDR1 SNHLY, CDR2 FYNNEI. The DNA for the CDR3 is TGTGCCAGCAGTGCCCGGGACGTGTCATACTTC. Its protein is CASSARDVSYF.

This clone was recorded once. V is TRBV29-1 and J is TRBJ2-7, with 10 bases identical to TRBD2. Germline V gene sequence: CDR1 SQVTM, CDR2 ANQGSEA. The junction had 5 bases not matched to a gene; V was cut back by 4 bases and J by 2 bases. This CDR3 is built from 14 residues. CDR3 sequence reads: CSVGGSGGTYEQYF. CDR3 DNA: TGCAGCGTTGGAGGTAGCGGGGGGACCTACGAGCAGTACTTC.

This clone was observed a few times. The CDR3 sequence: CASSVQGINEKLFF. For the CDR3, the DNA is TGTGCCAGCAGCGTACAGGGGATTAATGAAAAACTGTTTTTT. The chain combines TRBV7-2 with TRBJ1-4; TRBD1 aligns across 7 bases. Losses at the gene ends were 5 bases for V and 4 bases for J; bases not matched to a gene: 4. CDR3 length: 14 residues. Germline CDR1 SGHTA, CDR2 FQGNSA.

The J gene is TRBJ2-7, the V gene TRBV29-1; D remains ambiguous. Trimming removed 1 base at V and 6 bases at J, with 22 bases between. Germline-derived CDR1 and CDR2 are SQVTM and ANQGSEA. CDR3 length: 16 residues. The CDR3 DNA follows: TGCAGCGTTGAAGGGACCGGGCCCCTCGGAAATAGCGAGCAGTACTTC. This encodes CSVEGTGPLGNSEQYF.

The chain combines TRBV6-1 with TRBJ1-5; 7 bases fit TRBD1. Germline values: CDR1 MNHNS, CDR2 SASEGT. V lost 4 bases to trimming and J lost 7 bases; unmatched junction nucleotides: 4. The CDR3 consists of 13 residues. The CDR3 sequence is CASSAQGQQPQHF. CDR3 sequence (DNA): TGTGCCAGCAGTGCACAGGGACAGCAGCCCCAGCATTTT.

The V call is TRBV25-1, the J call TRBJ2-3; possible D gene TRBD2, 5 bases. V lost 8 bases and J lost 0, with 18 bases in between. The CDR3 has 16 amino acids. Germline lookup yields CDR1 MGHDK and CDR2 SYGVNS. The CDR3 nucleotides are TGTGCCAGCGGGTTATTAGCGAATACTAGCACAGATACGCAGTATTTT. This encodes CASGLLANTSTDTQYF.

The CDR3 protein is CASSLDGAGRKTQYF. The DNA for the CDR3 is TGTGCCAGCAGCTTAGATGGGGCAGGGAGAAAGACCCAGTACTTC. J is TRBJ2-5 and V is TRBV7-8, with D possibly being TRBD1 or TRBD2 (5 bases each). In germline, CDR1 is SGHVS, CDR2 FQNEAQ. The CDR3 extends over 15 amino acids. The V and J ends lost 1 base and 6 bases respectively, with 15 bases between them.

This clone was recorded only once. The chain combines TRBV7-8 with TRBJ2-5, with D unclear. Germline CDR1 is SGHVS and CDR2 is FQNEAQ. The CDR3 totals 12 residues. The V end was cut by 1 base, the J end by 2 bases, with 2 bases between. CDR3 residues: CASSLGQETQYF. As DNA, the CDR3 is TGTGCCAGCAGCTTAGGACAAGAGACCCAGTACTTC.

The rearrangement uses TRBV6-5 and TRBJ1-1, with unresolved D. Per the germline V gene, CDR1 is MNHEY and CDR2 is SVGAGI. CDR3 size: 13 residues. The V gene lost 5 bases and the J gene lost 1 base, with 8 bases spanning the gap. The CDR3 loop reads CASSLRGNTEAFF. DNA for the CDR3: TGTGCCAGCAGTCTGCGGGGGAACACTGAAGCTTTCTTT.

The chain combines TRBV11-2 with TRBJ2-1; TRBD2 matches at 8 bases. Losses at the gene ends were 3 bases for V and 5 bases for J; bases not matched to a gene: 6. The V gene's germline CDR1 is SGHAT and CDR2 FQNNGV. The CDR3 is 15 amino acids. The CDR3 DNA sequence: TGTGCCAGCAGCTTTAGCGGGAAGGTCGACAATGAGCAGTTCTTC. Translated, it gives CASSFSGKVDNEQFF.